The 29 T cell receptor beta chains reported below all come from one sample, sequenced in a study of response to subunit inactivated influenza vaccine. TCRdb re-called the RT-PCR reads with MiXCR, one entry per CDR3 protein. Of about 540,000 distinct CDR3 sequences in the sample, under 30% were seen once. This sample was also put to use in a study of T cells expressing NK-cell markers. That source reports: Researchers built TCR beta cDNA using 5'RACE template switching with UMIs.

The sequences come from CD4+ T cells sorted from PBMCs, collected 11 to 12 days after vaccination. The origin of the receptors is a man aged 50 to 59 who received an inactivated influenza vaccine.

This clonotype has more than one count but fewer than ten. CDR3 nucleotide sequence: TGTGCCAGCAGTTTTTCTGGTTTGGGGCGGGGGGAGACCCAGTACTTC. Encoded protein: CASSFSGLGRGETQYF. The genes are TRBV12-3 or TRBV12-4 and TRBJ2-5, with TRBD2 matching over 7 bases. This CDR3 is 16 amino acids long. Losses at the gene ends were 3 bases for V and 5 bases for J; bases not matched to a gene: 12.

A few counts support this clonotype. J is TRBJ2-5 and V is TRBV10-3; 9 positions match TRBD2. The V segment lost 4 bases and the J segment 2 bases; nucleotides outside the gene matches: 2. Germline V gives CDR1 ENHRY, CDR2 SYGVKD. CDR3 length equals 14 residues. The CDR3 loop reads CAISGSGGQETQYF. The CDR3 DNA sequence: TGTGCCATCAGTGGTAGCGGGGGACAAGAGACCCAGTACTTC.

Here the CDR3 reads CASSLSEYNEQFF. The CDR3 DNA sequence: TGTGCCAGCAGCTTGTCAGAATACAATGAGCAGTTCTTC. V gene TRBV7-2 combines with J gene TRBJ2-1; no firm D call. Trimming shortened V by 3 bases and J by 4 bases, and 7 bases separated the two germline ends. CDR1 is SGHTA and CDR2 is FQGNSA in the germline V gene. This CDR3 is 13 amino acids long.

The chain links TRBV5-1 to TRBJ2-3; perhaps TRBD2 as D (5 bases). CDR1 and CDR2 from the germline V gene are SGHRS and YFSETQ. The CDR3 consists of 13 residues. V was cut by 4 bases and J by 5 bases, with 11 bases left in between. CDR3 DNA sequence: TGCGCCAGCAGCCCGAGCGGCGAAGATACGCAGTATTTT. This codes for CASSPSGEDTQYF.

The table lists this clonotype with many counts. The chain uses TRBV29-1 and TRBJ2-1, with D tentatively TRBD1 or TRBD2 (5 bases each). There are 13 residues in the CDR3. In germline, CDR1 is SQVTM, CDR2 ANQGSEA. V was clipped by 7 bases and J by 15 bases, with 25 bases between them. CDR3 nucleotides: TGCAGCGGACACACGGGGCGAATTTCTGATCTGTTCTTC. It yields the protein CSGHTGRISDLFF.

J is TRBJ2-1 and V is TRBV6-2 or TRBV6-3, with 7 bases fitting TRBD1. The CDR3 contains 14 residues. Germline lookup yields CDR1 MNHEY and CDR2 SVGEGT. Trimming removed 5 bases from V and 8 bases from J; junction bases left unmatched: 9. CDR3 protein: CASSDRQGRDEQFF. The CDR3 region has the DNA TGTGCCAGCAGTGACCGACAGGGTCGGGATGAGCAGTTCTTC.

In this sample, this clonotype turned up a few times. This chain's CDR3 is CASNRGGSPYEQYF. Written as DNA, the CDR3 is TGTGCCAGCAATCGGGGAGGATCTCCCTACGAGCAGTACTTC. This sequence joins TRBV6-2 or TRBV6-3 and TRBJ2-7; maybe TRBD2 (6 bases). The V end was cut by 7 bases, the J end by 2 bases, with 15 bases between. Germline loops: CDR1 MNHEY, CDR2 SVGEGT. The CDR3 sequence is 14 residues long.

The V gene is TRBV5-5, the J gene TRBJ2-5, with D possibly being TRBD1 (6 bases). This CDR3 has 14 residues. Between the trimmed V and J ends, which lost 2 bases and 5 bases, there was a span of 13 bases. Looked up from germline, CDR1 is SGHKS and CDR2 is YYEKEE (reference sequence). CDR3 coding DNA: TGTGCCAGCAGCTTTGGACAGCCTGGGGAGACCCAGTACTTC. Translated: CASSFGQPGETQYF. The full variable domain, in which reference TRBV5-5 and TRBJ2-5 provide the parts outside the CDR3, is DAGVTQSPTHLIKTRGQQVTLRCSPISGHKSVSWYQQVLGQGPQFIFQYYEKEERGRGNFPDRFSARQFPNYSSELNVNALLLGDSALYLCASSFGQPGETQYFGPGTRLLVL.

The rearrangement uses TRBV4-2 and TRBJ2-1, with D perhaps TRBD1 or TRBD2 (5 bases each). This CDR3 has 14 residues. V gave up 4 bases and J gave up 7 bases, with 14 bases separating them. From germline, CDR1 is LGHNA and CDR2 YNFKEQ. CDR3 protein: CASSLPGPKNEQFF. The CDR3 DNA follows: TGTGCCAGCAGCCTTCCGGGACCAAAAAATGAGCAGTTCTTC.

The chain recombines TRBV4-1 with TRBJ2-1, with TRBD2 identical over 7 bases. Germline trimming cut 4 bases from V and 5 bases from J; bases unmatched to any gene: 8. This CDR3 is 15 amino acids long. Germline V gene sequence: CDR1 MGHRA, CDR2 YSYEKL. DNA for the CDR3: TGCGCCAGCAGCCGCGCCGGGACTACAAACAATGAGCAGTTCTTC. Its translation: CASSRAGTTNNEQFF.

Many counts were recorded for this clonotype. The DNA for the CDR3 is TGCAGCGTTGAGGAAGTACAGGGTATGAACATTCAGTACTTC. As protein: CSVEEVQGMNIQYF. This chain uses TRBV29-1 with TRBJ2-4; D is possibly TRBD1 (6 bases). V was cut by 3 bases and J by 7 bases, with 16 bases left in between. The CDR3 runs to 14 residues. Germline CDR1 and CDR2: SQVTM and ANQGSEA.

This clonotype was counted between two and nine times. The CDR3, as DNA: TGCAGCGCCGCACCCGATACCTACGAGCAGTACTTC. Translation: CSAAPDTYEQYF. The chain is built from TRBV29-1 and TRBJ2-7; D unclear. In germline, CDR1 is SQVTM, CDR2 ANQGSEA. Trimming shortened V by 7 bases and J by 2 bases, and 12 bases separated the two germline ends. The CDR3 covers 12 residues.

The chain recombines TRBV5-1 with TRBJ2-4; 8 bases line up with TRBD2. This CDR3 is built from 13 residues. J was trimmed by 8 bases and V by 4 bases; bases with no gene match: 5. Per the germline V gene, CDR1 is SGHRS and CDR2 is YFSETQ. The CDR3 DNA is TGCGCCAGCAGCCCGGGAGGGCGGGACATTCAGTACTTC. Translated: CASSPGGRDIQYF.

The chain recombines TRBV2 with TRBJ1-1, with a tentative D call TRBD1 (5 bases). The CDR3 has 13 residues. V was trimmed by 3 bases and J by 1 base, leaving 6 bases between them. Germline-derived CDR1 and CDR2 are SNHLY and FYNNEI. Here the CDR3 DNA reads TGTGCCAGCAGTGACGGGGGGAACACTGAAGCTTTCTTT. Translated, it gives CASSDGGNTEAFF.

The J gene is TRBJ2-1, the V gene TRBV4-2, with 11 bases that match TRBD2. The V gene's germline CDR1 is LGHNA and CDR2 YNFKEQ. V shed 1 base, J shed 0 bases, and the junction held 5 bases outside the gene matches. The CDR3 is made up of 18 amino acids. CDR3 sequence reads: CASSQGASGGSSYNEQFF. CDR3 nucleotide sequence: TGTGCCAGCAGCCAAGGGGCTAGCGGGGGGAGCTCCTACAATGAGCAGTTCTTC.

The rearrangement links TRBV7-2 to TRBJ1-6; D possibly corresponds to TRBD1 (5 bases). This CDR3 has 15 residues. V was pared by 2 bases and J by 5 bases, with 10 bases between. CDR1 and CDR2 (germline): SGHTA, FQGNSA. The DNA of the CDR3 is TGTGCCAGCAGCTTACTGAGGGGCCATAATTCACCCCTCCACTTT. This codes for CASSLLRGHNSPLHF.

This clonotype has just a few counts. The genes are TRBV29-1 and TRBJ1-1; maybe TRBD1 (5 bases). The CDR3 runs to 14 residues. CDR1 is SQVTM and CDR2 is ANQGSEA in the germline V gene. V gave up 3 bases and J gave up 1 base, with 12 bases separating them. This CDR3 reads CSVELQGANTEAFF. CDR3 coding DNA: TGCAGCGTTGAGTTGCAGGGAGCGAACACTGAAGCTTTCTTT.

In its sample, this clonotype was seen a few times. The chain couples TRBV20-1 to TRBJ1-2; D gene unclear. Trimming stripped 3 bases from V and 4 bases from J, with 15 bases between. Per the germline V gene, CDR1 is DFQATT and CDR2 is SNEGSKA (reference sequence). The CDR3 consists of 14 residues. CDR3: CSARFGPNRYGYTF. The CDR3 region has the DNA TGCAGTGCTAGGTTTGGACCGAACCGCTATGGCTACACCTTC.

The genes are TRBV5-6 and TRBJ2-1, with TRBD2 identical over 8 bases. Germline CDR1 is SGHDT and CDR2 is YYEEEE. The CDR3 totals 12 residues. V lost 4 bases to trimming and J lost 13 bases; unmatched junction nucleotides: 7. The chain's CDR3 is CASSLSGGHQFF. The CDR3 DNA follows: TGTGCCAGCAGCCTCAGCGGGGGCCATCAGTTCTTC. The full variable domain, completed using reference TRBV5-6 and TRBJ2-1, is DAGVTQSPTHLIKTRGQQVTLRCSPKSGHDTVSWYQQALGQGPQFIFQYYEEEERQRGNFPDRFSGHQFPNYSSELNVNALLLGDSALYLCASSLSGGHQFFGPGTRLTVL.

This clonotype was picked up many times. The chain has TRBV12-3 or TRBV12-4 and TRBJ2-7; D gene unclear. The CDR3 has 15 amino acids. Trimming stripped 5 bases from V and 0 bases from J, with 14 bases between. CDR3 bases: TGTGCCAGCAGTCCGCGGACCGATCTCTCCTACGAGCAGTACTTC. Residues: CASSPRTDLSYEQYF.

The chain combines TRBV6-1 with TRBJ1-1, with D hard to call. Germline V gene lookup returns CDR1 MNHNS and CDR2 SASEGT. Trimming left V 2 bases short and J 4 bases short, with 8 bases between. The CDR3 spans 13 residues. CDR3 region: CASSEIGSTEAFF. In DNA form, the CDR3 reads TGTGCCAGCAGTGAAATAGGGAGCACTGAAGCTTTCTTT.

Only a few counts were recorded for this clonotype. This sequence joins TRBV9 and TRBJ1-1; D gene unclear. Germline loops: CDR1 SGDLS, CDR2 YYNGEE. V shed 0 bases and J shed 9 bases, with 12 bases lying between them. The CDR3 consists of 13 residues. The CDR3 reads CASSVAPDRQAFF. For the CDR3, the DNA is TGTGCCAGCAGCGTAGCGCCGGACCGGCAAGCTTTCTTT.

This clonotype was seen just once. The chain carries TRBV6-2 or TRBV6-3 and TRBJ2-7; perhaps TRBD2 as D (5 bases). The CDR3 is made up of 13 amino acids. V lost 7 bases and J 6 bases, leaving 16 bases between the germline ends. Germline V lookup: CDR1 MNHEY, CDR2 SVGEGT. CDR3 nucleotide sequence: TGTGCCAGCACTCGCGCGGGTCTACGCGAGCAGTACTTC. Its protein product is CASTRAGLREQYF.

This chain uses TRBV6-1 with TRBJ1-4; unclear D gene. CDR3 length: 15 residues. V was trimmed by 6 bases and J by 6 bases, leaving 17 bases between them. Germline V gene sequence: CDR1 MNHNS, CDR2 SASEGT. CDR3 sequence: CASSPGLSRDEKLFF. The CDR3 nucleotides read TGTGCCAGCAGCCCAGGACTATCCCGGGATGAAAAACTGTTTTTT.

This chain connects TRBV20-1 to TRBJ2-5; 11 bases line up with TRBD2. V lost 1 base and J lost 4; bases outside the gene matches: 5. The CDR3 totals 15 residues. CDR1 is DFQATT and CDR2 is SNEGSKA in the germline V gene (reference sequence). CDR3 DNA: TGCAGTGCTAGAGCCGGGACTAGCGGAAGAGAGACCCAGTACTTC. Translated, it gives CSARAGTSGRETQYF.

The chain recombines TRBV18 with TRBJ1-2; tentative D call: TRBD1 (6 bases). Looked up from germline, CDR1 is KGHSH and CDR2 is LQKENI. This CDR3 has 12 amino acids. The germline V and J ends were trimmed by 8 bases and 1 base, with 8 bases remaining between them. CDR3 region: CASARGNYGYTF. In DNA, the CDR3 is TGTGCCAGCGCCAGGGGTAACTATGGCTACACCTTC.

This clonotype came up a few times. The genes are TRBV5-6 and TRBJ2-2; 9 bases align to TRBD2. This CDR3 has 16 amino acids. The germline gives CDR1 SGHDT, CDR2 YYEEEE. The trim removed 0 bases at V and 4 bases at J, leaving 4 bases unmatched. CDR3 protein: CASSLVRTSATGELFF. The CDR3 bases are TGTGCCAGCAGCTTGGTGCGGACTAGCGCCACCGGGGAGCTGTTTTTT.

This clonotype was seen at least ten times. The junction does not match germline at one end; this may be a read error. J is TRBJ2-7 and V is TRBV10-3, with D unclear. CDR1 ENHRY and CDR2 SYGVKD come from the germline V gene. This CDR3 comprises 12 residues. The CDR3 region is CAISEVTSQLNF. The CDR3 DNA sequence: TGTGCCATCAGTGAGGTTACAAGTCAACTGAACTTC.

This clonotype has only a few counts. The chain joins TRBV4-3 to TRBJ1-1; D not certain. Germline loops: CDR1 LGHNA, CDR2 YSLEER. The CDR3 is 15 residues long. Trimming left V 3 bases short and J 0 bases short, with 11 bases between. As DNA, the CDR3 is TGCGCCAGCAGCCATTGGGTCGGGGTGAACACTGAAGCTTTCTTT. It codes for CASSHWVGVNTEAFF.